The 8 T cell receptor beta chains below were found in one sample sequenced in a study of blood T cell repertoires in COVID-19. The data were produced by immunoSEQ multiplex PCR, yet TCRdb's version contains in-frame clones alone and is incomplete. Of about 120,000 clones listed, more than 80% were seen once; the top ten hold around a quarter. The sequenced sample was peripheral blood. These TCRs come from a man between 65 and 80 years old with active or convalescent COVID-19.

The V gene is TRBV2, the J gene TRBJ2-7, with D tentatively TRBD2 (6 bases). V was clipped by 2 bases and J by 1 base, with 12 bases between them. Germline V CDR1 and CDR2: SNHLY, FYNNEI. This CDR3 has 15 residues. CDR3 sequence reads: CASSENSGGSYEQYF. CDR3 coding DNA: TGTGCCAGCAGTGAAAACAGTGGGGGGTCCTACGAGCAGTACTTC.

V is TRBV5-1 and J is TRBJ1-4, with 9 bases aligning to TRBD1. The CDR3 totals 17 residues. V shed 3 bases and J 6 bases; nucleotides not matched to a gene: 12. Per germline, CDR1 SGHRS and CDR2 YFSETQ. In DNA form, the CDR3 reads TGCGCCAGCAGCTCGACAGGGGGGCGCACTGGGTATGAAAAACTGTTTTTT. Translated, it gives CASSSTGGRTGYEKLFF.

This sequence joins TRBV7-6 and TRBJ2-2, with 8 nucleotides matching TRBD2. CDR1 and CDR2 from the germline V gene are SGHVS and FNYEAQ. Trimming at V came to 5 bases and at J to 4 bases, leaving 3 bases not matched to a gene. The CDR3 is made up of 14 amino acids. CDR3 coding DNA: TGTGCCAGCAGCATAACTAGCGGCACCGGGGAGCTGTTTTTT. Its translation is CASSITSGTGELFF.

The genes are TRBV29-1 and TRBJ1-1; D not certain. Germline V gives CDR1 SQVTM, CDR2 ANQGSEA. Deletions cut 4 bases from V and 10 bases from J, with 19 bases between. This CDR3 is built from 13 residues. CDR3 in amino acids: CSVVIDGMRGAFF. The CDR3 coding sequence is TGCAGCGTTGTCATCGACGGGATGAGAGGAGCTTTCTTT.

This chain joins TRBV24-1 and TRBJ1-5; TRBD1 agrees at 7 bases. J gave up 2 bases and V 10 bases, and 10 bases lay outside the gene matches. The CDR3 contains 15 residues. In germline, CDR1 is KGHDR, CDR2 SFDVKD. Here the CDR3 DNA reads TGTGCCACTCATCAGGGGGGTACGGGCAATCAGCCCCAGCATTTT. Translation: CATHQGGTGNQPQHF.

Concerning this clone itself: One junction end disagrees with the germline gene, perhaps due to a read error. The chain couples TRBV28 to TRBJ1-4; weak D call: TRBD1 (5 bases). Germline loops: CDR1 MDHEN, CDR2 SYDVKM. The CDR3 contains 17 residues. CDR3 residues: CASSLWEGRGFNEKLFF. CDR3 bases: TGTGCCAGCAGCTTATGGGAGGGCCGGGGCTTTAATGAAAAACTGTTTTTT.

The V and J genes are TRBV6-6 and TRBJ1-3; D not resolved. The CDR3 extends over 16 amino acids. Germline V lookup: CDR1 MNHNY, CDR2 SVGAGI (reference sequence). V lost 0 bases to trimming and J lost 7 bases, with 16 bases between them. CDR3 sequence reads: CASSYSAAGPGNTIYF. The CDR3 DNA reads TGTGCCAGCAGTTACTCTGCTGCCGGTCCCGGGAACACCATATATTTT.

About this clone: Distinct nucleotide sequences in the sample also encode this CDR3. The V call is TRBV28, the J call TRBJ1-4, with TRBD1 identical over 7 bases. CDR3 length: 14 amino acids. Trimming at V came to 5 bases and at J to 6 bases, leaving 6 bases not matched to a gene. Germline V gene lookup returns CDR1 MDHEN and CDR2 SYDVKM. CDR3 bases: TGTGCCAGCAGTCTCAGACAGGGTGATGAAAAACTGTTTTTT. Translated: CASSLRQGDEKLFF. The full variable domain, with the rest looked up from reference TRBV28 and TRBJ1-4, is DVKVTQSSRYLVKRTGEKVFLECVQDMDHENMFWYRQDPGLGLRLIYFSYDVKMKEKGDIPEGYSVSREKKERFSLILESASTNQTSMYLCASSLRQGDEKLFFGSGTQLSVL.